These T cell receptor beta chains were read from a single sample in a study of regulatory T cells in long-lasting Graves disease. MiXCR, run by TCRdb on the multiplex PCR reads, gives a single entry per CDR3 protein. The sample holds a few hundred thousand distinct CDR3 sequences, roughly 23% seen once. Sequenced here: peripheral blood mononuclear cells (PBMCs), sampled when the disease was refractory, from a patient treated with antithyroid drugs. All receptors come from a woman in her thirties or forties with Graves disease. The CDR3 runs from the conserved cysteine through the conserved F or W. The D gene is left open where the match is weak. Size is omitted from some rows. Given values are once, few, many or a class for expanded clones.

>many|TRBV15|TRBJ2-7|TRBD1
CATSRDPDRGSEQYF
TGTGCCACCAGCAGAGATCCGGACAGGGGTAGCGAGCAGTACTTC
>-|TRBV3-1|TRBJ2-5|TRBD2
CASSQGPSGLQETQYF
TGTGCCAGCAGCCAAGGGCCTAGCGGTCTTCAAGAGACCCAGTACTTC
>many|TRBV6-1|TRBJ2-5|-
CASRPQGMETQYF
TGTGCCAGCAGGCCGCAGGGGATGGAGACCCAGTACTTC
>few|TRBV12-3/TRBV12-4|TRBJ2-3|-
CASRLDRKYTDTQYF
TGTGCCAGCAGACTCGACAGGAAATACACAGATACGCAGTATTTT
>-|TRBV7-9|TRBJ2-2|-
CASSFNQGPTGELFF
TGTGCCAGCAGCTTCAACCAGGGGCCCACCGGGGAGCTGTTTTTT
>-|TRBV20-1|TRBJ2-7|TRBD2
CSASLLREVIYEQYF
TGCAGTGCTAGTCTCCTCCGGGAGGTAATCTACGAGCAGTACTTC
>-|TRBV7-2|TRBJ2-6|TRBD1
CASRAKRDRGRLGANVLTF
TGTGCCAGCAGAGCAAAACGGGACAGGGGACGATTAGGGGCCAACGTCCTGACTTTC
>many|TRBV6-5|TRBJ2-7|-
CASSYTLRQLRSYEQYF
TGTGCCAGCAGTTACACCCTCAGACAGCTCCGCTCCTACGAGCAGTACTTC
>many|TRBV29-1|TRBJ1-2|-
CSVVSVHGYTF
TGCAGCGTTGTATCAGTCCATGGCTACACCTTC
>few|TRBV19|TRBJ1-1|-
CASTAFANTEAFF
TGTGCCAGTACCGCGTTCGCGAACACTGAAGCTTTCTTT
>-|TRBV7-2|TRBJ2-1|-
CASRPGTQIHNEQFF
TGTGCCAGCAGGCCCGGGACGCAGATCCACAATGAGCAGTTCTTC
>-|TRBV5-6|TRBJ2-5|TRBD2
CAGSSTSGQETQYF
TGTGCCGGCAGCTCCACTAGCGGCCAAGAGACCCAGTACTTC
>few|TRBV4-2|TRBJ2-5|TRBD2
CASSQEGLAGVETQYF
TGTGCCAGCAGCCAAGAGGGGCTAGCGGGAGTTGAGACCCAGTACTTC
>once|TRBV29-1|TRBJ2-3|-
CSVVKGSYTDTQYF
TGCAGCGTTGTCAAGGGGAGCTACACAGATACGCAGTATTTT
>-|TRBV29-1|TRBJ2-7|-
CSVDKLTGLSYEQYF
TGCAGCGTTGACAAACTAACGGGTCTCTCCTACGAGCAGTACTTC
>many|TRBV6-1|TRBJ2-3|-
CASSGNQAILTDTQYF
TGTGCCAGCAGTGGAAACCAGGCTATCCTCACAGATACGCAGTATTTT